The clone carrying this T cell receptor beta chain was seen just once. This sample was included in a study of shared clonotypes between healthy human individuals. Positively selected for CCR7, the CD45RO-negative cells used as naive CD8 cells excluded terminally differentiated effector memory CD45RA+ cells. The assay was immunoSEQ multiplex PCR, and TCRdb's table has in-frame clones only and misses some. The sample carries roughly 1,800,000 clones, roughly 95% recorded once. What was sequenced was naive CD8+ T cells sorted from blood. This receptor was taken from a man aged 18 to 29 in good health.

CDR3 sequence: CASSPQGVLPSEAFF. In nucleotides, the CDR3 is TGTGCCAGCAGCCCCCAGGGGGTCTTACCCTCTGAAGCTTTCTTT. The V and J genes are TRBV7-6 and TRBJ1-1; 7 bases align to TRBD1. Germline V gene lookup returns CDR1 SGHVS and CDR2 FNYEAQ. The CDR3 has 15 residues. Unmatched junction bases numbered 12, after V lost 5 bases and J lost 6 bases. Based on the CDR3 plus reference TRBV7-6 and TRBJ1-1, the full variable domain is GAGVSQSPRYKVTKRGQDVALRCDPISGHVSLYWYRQALGQGPEFLTYFNYEAQQDKSGLPNDRFSAERPEGSISTLTIQRTEQRDSAMYRCASSPQGVLPSEAFFGQGTRLTVV.